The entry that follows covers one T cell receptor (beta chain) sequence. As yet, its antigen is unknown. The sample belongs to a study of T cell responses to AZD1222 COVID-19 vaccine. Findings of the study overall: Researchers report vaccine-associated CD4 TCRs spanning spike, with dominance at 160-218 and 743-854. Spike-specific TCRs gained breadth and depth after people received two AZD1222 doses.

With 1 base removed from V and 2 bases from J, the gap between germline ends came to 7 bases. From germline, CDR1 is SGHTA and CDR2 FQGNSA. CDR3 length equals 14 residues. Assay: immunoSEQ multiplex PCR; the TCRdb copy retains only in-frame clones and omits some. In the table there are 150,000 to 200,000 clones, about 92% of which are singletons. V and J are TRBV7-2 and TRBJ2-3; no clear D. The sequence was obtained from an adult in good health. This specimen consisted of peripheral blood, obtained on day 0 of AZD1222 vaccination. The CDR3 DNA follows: TGTGCCAGCAGCTTAGAGGTCCCCACAGATACGCAGTATTTT. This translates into CASSLEVPTDTQYF.